Listed here is a single TCR beta chain. The target antigen is unknown. The junction shows a germline mismatch at one end, possibly a read error. The data stem from a study of T cells in localized non-small cell lung cancer. The study's findings and limits: Clonality peaked in uninvolved adjacent lung rather than tumor. Blood T cell density predicted longer survival; adjacent-lung clonality, shorter. A median of approximately 50 of the top 100 tumor clones appeared in adjacent lung, which was paired and uninvolved.

There are 12 residues in the CDR3. Germline lookup yields CDR1 MDHEN and CDR2 SYDVKM. Clones were read by immunoSEQ multiplex PCR, and TCRdb kept only the in-frame ones, dropping some. The sample includes approximately 89,000 clones, around three quarters of them seen just once. The chain has TRBV28 and TRBJ1-1, with D possibly matching TRBD1 (6 bases). Sequenced here: PBMCs, sampled before any cancer treatment. This sequence originates from a man aged 35 to 69 with stage II squamous cell lung carcinoma. CDR3 in amino acids: CPDSTLGTEAFF. In nucleotides, the CDR3 is TGCCCGGACAGTACTCTGGGGACTGAAGCTTTCTTT.